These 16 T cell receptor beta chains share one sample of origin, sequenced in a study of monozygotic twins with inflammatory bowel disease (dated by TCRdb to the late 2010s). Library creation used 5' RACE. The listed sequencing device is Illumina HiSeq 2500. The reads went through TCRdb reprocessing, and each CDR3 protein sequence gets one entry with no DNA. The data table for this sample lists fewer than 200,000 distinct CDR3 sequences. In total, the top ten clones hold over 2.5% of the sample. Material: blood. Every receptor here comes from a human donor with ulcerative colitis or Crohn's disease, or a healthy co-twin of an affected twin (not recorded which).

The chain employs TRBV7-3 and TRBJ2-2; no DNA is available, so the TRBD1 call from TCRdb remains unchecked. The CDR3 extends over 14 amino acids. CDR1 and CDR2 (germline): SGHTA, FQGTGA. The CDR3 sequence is CASSFGGQAGELFF.

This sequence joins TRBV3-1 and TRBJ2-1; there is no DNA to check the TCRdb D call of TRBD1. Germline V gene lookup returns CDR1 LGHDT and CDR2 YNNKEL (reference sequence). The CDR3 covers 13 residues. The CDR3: CASSQQGGDEQFF.

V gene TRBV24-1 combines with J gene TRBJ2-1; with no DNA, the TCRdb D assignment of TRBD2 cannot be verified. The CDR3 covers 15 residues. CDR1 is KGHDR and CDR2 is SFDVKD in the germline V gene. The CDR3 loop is CATSDRRLEANEQFF.

The CDR3 protein is CAISEPQRRPYEQYF. The J gene is TRBJ2-7, the V gene TRBV10-3; no DNA is available, so the TRBD2 call from TCRdb remains unchecked. This CDR3 has 15 amino acids. Germline CDR1 ENHRY, CDR2 SYGVKD.

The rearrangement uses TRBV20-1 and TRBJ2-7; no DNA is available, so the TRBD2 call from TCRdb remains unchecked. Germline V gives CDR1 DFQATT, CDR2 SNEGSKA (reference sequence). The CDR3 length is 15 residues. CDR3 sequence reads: CSASGLAGGGFEQYF.

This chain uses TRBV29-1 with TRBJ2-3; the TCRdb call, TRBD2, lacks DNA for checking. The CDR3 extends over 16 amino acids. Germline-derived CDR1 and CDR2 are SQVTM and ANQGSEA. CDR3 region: CSVEDPTSITTDTQYF.

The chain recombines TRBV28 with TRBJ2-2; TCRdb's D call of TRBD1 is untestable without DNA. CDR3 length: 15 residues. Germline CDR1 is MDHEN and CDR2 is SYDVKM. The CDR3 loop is CASRPWTPNTGELFF.

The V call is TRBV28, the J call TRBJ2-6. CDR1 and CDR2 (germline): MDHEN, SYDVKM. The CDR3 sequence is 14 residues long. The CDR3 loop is CASSWDSGANVLTF.

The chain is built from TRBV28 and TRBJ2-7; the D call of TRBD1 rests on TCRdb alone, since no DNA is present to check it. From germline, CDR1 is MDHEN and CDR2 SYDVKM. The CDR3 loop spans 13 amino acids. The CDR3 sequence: CASSLQGSNEQYF.

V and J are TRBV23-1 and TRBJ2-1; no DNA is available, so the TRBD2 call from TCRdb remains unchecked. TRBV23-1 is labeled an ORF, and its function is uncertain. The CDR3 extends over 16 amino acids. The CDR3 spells CASSHGTSGLYNEQFF.

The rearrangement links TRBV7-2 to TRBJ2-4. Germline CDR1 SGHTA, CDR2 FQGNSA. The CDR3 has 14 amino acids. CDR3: CASSYQADKNIQYF.

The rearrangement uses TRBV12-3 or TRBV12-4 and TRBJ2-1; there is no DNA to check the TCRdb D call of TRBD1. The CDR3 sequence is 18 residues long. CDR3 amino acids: CASRKNYYWDRTYNEQFF.

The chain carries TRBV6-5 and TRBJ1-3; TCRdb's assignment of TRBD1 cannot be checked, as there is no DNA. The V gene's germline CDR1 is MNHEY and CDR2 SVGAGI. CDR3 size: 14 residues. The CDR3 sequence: CASSWGQETNTIYF.

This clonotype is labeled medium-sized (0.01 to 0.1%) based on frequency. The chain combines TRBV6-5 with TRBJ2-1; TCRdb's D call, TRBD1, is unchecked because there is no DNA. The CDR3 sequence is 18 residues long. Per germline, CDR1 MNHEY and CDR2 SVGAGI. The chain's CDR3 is CASSYEWQVGQGENEQFF.

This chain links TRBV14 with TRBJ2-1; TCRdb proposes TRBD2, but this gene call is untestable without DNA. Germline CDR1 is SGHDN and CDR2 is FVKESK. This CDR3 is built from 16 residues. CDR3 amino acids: CASSQIGPHAYNEQFF.

The CDR3 spells CASSPFTGTAAHEQYF. The V call is TRBV28, the J call TRBJ2-7; the D call from TCRdb, TRBD1, cannot be confirmed without DNA. Germline V gene sequence: CDR1 MDHEN, CDR2 SYDVKM. This CDR3 comprises 16 residues.